The clone carrying this T cell receptor (beta chain) was observed many times. This sample was taken from a study of T cells in Graves' hyperthyroidism and ophthalmopathy. Authors of the study amplified TCR beta CDR3 regions from RNA transcripts. The study used the HTBI primer set for a first-round RT-PCR of the TCR CDR3. MiXCR, run by TCRdb on the multiplex PCR reads, gives a single entry per CDR3 protein. This sample yields under 750,000 distinct CDR3 sequences, of which over 15% are seen a single time; 16% belongs to the top ten. This CDR3 is built from 12 residues. V was cut by 1 base and J by 7 bases, with 8 bases left in between.

The rearrangement links TRBV12-3 or TRBV12-4 to TRBJ2-7, with D unclear. Sequences were obtained from blood. The clonotype originates from a woman between 50 and 59 years old with Graves' hyperthyroidism that later progressed to Graves' ophthalmopathy. In DNA, the CDR3 is TGTGCCAGCAGTTTAGACCCCGGGGAGCAGTACTTC. Its translation: CASSLDPGEQYF.